This T cell receptor beta chain came from a study of T cell responses to AZD1222 COVID-19 vaccine. Assay: immunoSEQ multiplex PCR; the TCRdb copy retains only in-frame clones and omits some. The sample holds around 30,000 clones, approximately 93% seen once. Regarding this clone: Its antigen is still unknown.

Between the trimmed V and J ends, which lost 6 bases and 2 bases, there was a span of 15 bases. Looked up from germline, CDR1 is MNHEY and CDR2 is SVGEGT. CDR3 length: 15 residues. Study outcomes and limitations: Vaccine-related CD4 TCRs covered spike, predominating at 160-218 and 743-854. Reports say nearly half of spike-specific TCRs go after unmutated variant regions. There were mostly white British donors and more females than males, and clonal diversity was possibly underestimated. No repertoire was sampled before or during the peak T cell response, only after it.

The starting material was peripheral blood, obtained on day 0 of AZD1222 vaccination. The genes are TRBV6-2 or TRBV6-3 and TRBJ2-3; D is perhaps TRBD1 (6 bases). This receptor was obtained from an adult in good health. The CDR3 reads CASSPLGGATDTQYF. The CDR3 region has the DNA TGTGCCAGCAGCCCCTTAGGGGGAGCCACAGATACGCAGTATTTT.